A selection of T cell receptor beta chains follows, all from one sample in a study of T cell changes during pregnancy in multiple sclerosis. Only in-frame clones appear in the TCRdb table, and some are missing; sequencing was by immunoSEQ multiplex PCR. The sample yields around 100,000 clones, 92% seen once. The sequences come from peripheral blood, collected in the third trimester of pregnancy. These receptors originate from a female donor with multiple sclerosis, enrolled in a pregnancy study. Both conserved end residues are part of each CDR3. D genes are given only for firm matches. Size is stated for part of the rows, as once, few or many counts, or as a class when the clone is expanded.

D	V	size	J	CDR3	DNA
-	TRBV2	-	TRBJ2-7	CASSPRDRLSLYEQYF	TGTGCCAGCAGCCCGCGGGACAGACTATCTCTCTACGAGCAGTACTTC
TRBD2	TRBV5-1	-	TRBJ2-1	CASRAGEGDEQFF	TGCGCCAGCCGGGCGGGAGAGGGCGATGAGCAGTTCTTC
-	TRBV15	few	TRBJ1-1	CATSRGAGNTEAFF	TGTGCCACCAGCAGAGGAGCAGGGAACACTGAAGCTTTCTTT
-	TRBV30	-	TRBJ2-5	CAWSGSGQETQYF	TGTGCCTGGAGTGGGTCGGGCCAAGAGACCCAGTACTTC
TRBD1	TRBV27	-	TRBJ1-4	CASRPGTGNEKLFF	TGTGCCAGCAGGCCCGGGACAGGGAATGAAAAACTGTTTTTT
TRBD1	TRBV29-1	few	TRBJ1-1	CSVATGGTEAFF	TGCAGCGTGGCGACAGGGGGCACTGAAGCTTTCTTT
TRBD2	TRBV2	-	TRBJ2-7	CASSLAGGQGEQYF	TGTGCCAGCAGTTTAGCGGGAGGGCAGGGCGAGCAGTACTTC
-	TRBV2	many	TRBJ1-2	CASSVGGGNYGYTF	TGTGCCAGCAGTGTTGGGGGCGGGAACTATGGCTACACCTTC
-	TRBV30	few	TRBJ1-2	CAWSGRDYGYTF	TGTGCCTGGAGTGGACGGGACTATGGCTACACCTTC
TRBD2	TRBV2	-	TRBJ2-7	CASSVNLAGAGYEQYF	TGTGCCAGCAGTGTAAACCTAGCGGGAGCAGGCTACGAGCAGTACTTC
TRBD1	TRBV2	-	TRBJ2-3	CASSRTGVTDTQYF	TGTGCCAGCAGTAGGACAGGAGTCACAGATACGCAGTATTTT
-	TRBV30	-	TRBJ1-5	CAWREKSGQPQHF	TGTGCCTGGAGAGAAAAGTCGGGTCAGCCCCAGCATTTT
TRBD1	TRBV27	-	TRBJ2-5	CASSLGQGAKATQYF	TGTGCCAGCAGCTTGGGACAGGGGGCGAAAGCGACCCAGTACTTC
TRBD2	TRBV10-3	-	TRBJ2-1	CAISEGIAGGGEQFF	TGTGCCATCAGTGAGGGTATAGCGGGAGGCGGGGAGCAGTTCTTC
-	TRBV28	-	TRBJ2-1	CASREVGRSSYNEQFF	TGTGCCAGCAGGGAAGTAGGGAGGAGCTCCTACAATGAGCAGTTCTTC
-	TRBV10-3	-	TRBJ1-2	CAISAPSGPANYGYTF	TGTGCCATCAGTGCCCCCTCAGGGCCTGCTAACTATGGCTACACCTTC
TRBD2	TRBV5-6	-	TRBJ2-3	CASSLKVRLAGKDTQYF	TGTGCCAGCAGCTTGAAGGTGAGACTAGCGGGGAAAGATACGCAGTATTTT
TRBD1	TRBV29-1	once	TRBJ1-2	CSVTGTGGTNYGYTF	TGCAGCGTTACCGGGACAGGGGGCACAAACTATGGCTACACCTTC
-	TRBV7-9	-	TRBJ1-3	CASSFSDTGNTIYF	TGTGCCAGCAGCTTCTCGGACACTGGAAACACCATATATTTT
TRBD2	TRBV9	-	TRBJ2-2	CASSRLAGEGELFF	TGTGCCAGCAGCCGACTAGCGGGAGAGGGGGAGCTGTTTTTT
-	TRBV27	-	TRBJ1-3	CASSWRGSGNTIYF	TGTGCCAGCAGTTGGCGGGGGTCCGGAAACACCATATATTTT
-	TRBV5-5	-	TRBJ2-7	CASSLRPTEAYEQYF	TGTGCCAGCAGCTTGCGGCCTACTGAGGCCTACGAGCAGTACTTC
TRBD1	TRBV27	-	TRBJ1-1	CASSDRVLNTEAFF	TGTGCCAGCAGTGACAGGGTTTTGAACACTGAAGCTTTCTTT
-	TRBV19	once	TRBJ1-5	CASNRGNQPQHF	TGTGCCAGTAACAGGGGCAATCAGCCCCAGCATTTT
TRBD1	TRBV18	-	TRBJ2-2	CASSPRVQGRRTGELFF	TGTGCCAGCTCACCACGGGTACAGGGGAGAAGGACCGGGGAGCTGTTTTTT
TRBD1	TRBV5-4	-	TRBJ2-3	CASSSRTGADTQYF	TGTGCCAGCAGCTCACGGACAGGGGCAGATACGCAGTATTTT
-	TRBV19	-	TRBJ1-5	CASSISGNSNQPQHF	TGTGCCAGTAGTATTTCCGGGAATAGCAATCAGCCCCAGCATTTT
-	TRBV18	-	TRBJ1-4	CASSRELREKLFF	TGTGCCAGCTCCCGAGAGCTTCGGGAAAAACTGTTTTTT
TRBD1	TRBV6-4	-	TRBJ1-5	CASSETRTGRGLAPQHF	TGTGCCAGCAGTGAGACACGGACAGGGCGGGGGCTTGCGCCCCAGCATTTT
-	TRBV11-2	-	TRBJ1-1	CASSLGKTGGDTEAFF	TGTGCCAGCAGCTTAGGGAAGACTGGGGGGGACACTGAAGCTTTCTTT
TRBD1	TRBV12-5	-	TRBJ1-1	CASGSSTGDTEAFF	TGTGCTAGTGGTTCCTCGACAGGGGACACTGAAGCTTTCTTT
TRBD2	TRBV4-1	-	TRBJ2-7	CASSQAFLAGGEQYF	TGCGCCAGCAGCCAAGCTTTCCTAGCGGGAGGCGAGCAGTACTTC
-	TRBV2	-	TRBJ2-5	CASTLEAETQYF	TGTGCCAGCACCCTCGAGGCGGAGACCCAGTACTTC
TRBD1	TRBV11-2	once	TRBJ2-7	CASSPTPWDRGRTEQYF	TGTGCCAGCAGTCCTACCCCATGGGACAGGGGGCGCACCGAGCAGTACTTC
-	TRBV5-1	once	TRBJ2-1	CASSLGTGASYNEQFF	TGCGCCAGCAGCTTGGGAACAGGCGCCTCCTACAATGAGCAGTTCTTC
-	TRBV11-2	-	TRBJ2-7	CASSLGLDQSSYEQYF	TGTGCCAGCAGCTTAGGACTAGATCAAAGCTCCTACGAGCAGTACTTC
TRBD1	TRBV7-8	-	TRBJ1-1	CASSGRQGNTEAFF	TGTGCCAGCAGCGGGAGACAGGGGAACACTGAAGCTTTCTTT
-	TRBV29-1	-	TRBJ2-3	CSVVPSTDTQYF	TGCAGCGTTGTTCCCTCCACAGATACGCAGTATTTT
TRBD1	TRBV5-6	-	TRBJ2-4	CASSLPGQGENIQYF	TGTGCCAGCAGCTTACCGGGACAGGGCGAAAACATTCAGTACTTC
-	TRBV5-1	-	TRBJ2-2	CASSLDGGNTGELFF	TGCGCCAGCAGCTTGGACGGGGGGAACACCGGGGAGCTGTTTTTT
TRBD2	TRBV5-1	-	TRBJ2-5	CASSLGLAGYQETQYF	TGCGCCAGCAGCTTGGGACTAGCGGGGTACCAAGAGACCCAGTACTTC